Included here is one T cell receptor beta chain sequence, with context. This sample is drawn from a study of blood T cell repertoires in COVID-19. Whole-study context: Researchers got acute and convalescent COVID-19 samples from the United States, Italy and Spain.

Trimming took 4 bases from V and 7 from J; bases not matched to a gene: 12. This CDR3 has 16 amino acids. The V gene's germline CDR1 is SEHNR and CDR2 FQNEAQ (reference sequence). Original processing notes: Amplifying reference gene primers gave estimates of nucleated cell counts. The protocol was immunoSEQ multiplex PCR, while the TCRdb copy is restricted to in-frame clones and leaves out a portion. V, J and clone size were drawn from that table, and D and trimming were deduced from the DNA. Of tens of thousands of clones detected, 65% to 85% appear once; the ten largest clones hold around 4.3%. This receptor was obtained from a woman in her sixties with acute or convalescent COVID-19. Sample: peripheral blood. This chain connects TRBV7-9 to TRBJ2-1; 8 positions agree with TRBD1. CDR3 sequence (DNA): TGTGCCAGCAGCTCCAACATGGGACAGGTCGATAATGAGCAGTTCTTC. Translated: CASSSNMGQVDNEQFF.